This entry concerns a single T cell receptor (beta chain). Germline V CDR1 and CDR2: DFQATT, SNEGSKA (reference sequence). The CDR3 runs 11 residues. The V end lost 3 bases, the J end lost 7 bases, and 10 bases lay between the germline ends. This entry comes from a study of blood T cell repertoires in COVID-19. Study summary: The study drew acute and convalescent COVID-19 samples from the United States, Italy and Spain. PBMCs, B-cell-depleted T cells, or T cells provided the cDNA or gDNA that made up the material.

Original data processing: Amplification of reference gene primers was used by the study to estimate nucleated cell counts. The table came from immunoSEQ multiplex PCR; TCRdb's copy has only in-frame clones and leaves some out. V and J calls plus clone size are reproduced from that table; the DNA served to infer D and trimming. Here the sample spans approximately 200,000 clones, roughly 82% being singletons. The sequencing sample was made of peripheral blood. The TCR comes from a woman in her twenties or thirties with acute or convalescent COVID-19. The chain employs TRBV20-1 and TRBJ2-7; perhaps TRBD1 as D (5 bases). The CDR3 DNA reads TGCAGTGCTAGCCCCAAGGGGGAGCAGTACTTC. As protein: CSASPKGEQYF.